Each of the 22 T cell receptor beta chains below was sequenced from the same sample in a study of blood T cell repertoires in COVID-19. Sequencing was performed with immunoSEQ multiplex PCR; in TCRdb, only in-frame clones are kept and a portion is missing. The sample includes 36,000 or so clones, 90% of them seen just once. Sequencing was carried out using peripheral blood. The receptors stem from a human donor in a cohort sampled during active COVID-19.

The rearrangement links TRBV19 to TRBJ2-7; D gene ambiguous. Germline V lookup: CDR1 LNHDA, CDR2 SQIVND (reference sequence). This CDR3 has 15 residues. Trimming removed 1 base from V and 2 bases from J, with 12 bases in between. The chain's CDR3 is CASSIGGSGAYEQYF. The CDR3 DNA reads as TGTGCCAGTAGTATAGGAGGTAGTGGCGCCTACGAGCAGTACTTC.

The chain employs TRBV5-6 and TRBJ2-1, with TRBD2 identical over 11 bases. The CDR3 runs to 16 residues. Looked up from germline, CDR1 is SGHDT and CDR2 is YYEEEE. The J segment lost 2 bases and the V segment lost 4 bases, leaving 5 bases of the junction unmatched. Here the CDR3 reads CASSGSGRAPYNEQFF. In DNA form, the CDR3 reads TGTGCCAGCAGCGGTAGCGGGAGGGCCCCCTACAATGAGCAGTTCTTC.

The V call is TRBV5-4, the J call TRBJ2-3; 9 bases map to TRBD1. Germline CDR1 and CDR2: SGHNT and YYREEE (reference sequence). Trimming took 3 bases from V and 4 from J; bases not matched to a gene: 9. The CDR3 is 16 amino acids. CDR3 residues: CASSSKTGGRPDTQYF. The DNA for the CDR3 is TGTGCCAGCAGCTCGAAGACAGGGGGACGGCCAGATACGCAGTATTTT.

The chain is built from TRBV7-3 and TRBJ1-1, with D maybe TRBD1 (5 bases). The V gene lost 2 bases and the J gene lost 8 bases, with 15 bases spanning the gap. Germline V gene sequence: CDR1 SGHTA, CDR2 FQGTGA. This CDR3 has 14 residues. In DNA, the CDR3 is TGTGCCAGCAGCTTATCCGGGGGAATGGGGGAAGCTTTCTTT. Amino acids: CASSLSGGMGEAFF.

The chain recombines TRBV15 with TRBJ2-7, with TRBD2 matching over 7 bases. The V segment lost 4 bases and the J segment 0 bases; nucleotides outside the gene matches: 3. The CDR3 contains 14 residues. Per germline, CDR1 LNHNV and CDR2 YYDKDF (reference sequence). The CDR3 here is CATSMGGSSYEQYF. For the CDR3, the DNA is TGTGCCACCAGCATGGGAGGGAGCTCCTACGAGCAGTACTTC.

This chain links TRBV24-1 with TRBJ2-1, with 9 bases matching TRBD2. The CDR3 has 16 amino acids. Germline lookup yields CDR1 KGHDR and CDR2 SFDVKD. V dropped 4 bases and J dropped 2; count of bases not matched to a gene: 5. CDR3 amino acids: CATSDPSGTAYNEQFF. In DNA form, the CDR3 reads TGTGCCACCAGTGACCCTAGCGGGACGGCCTACAATGAGCAGTTCTTC.

The gene calls are TRBV27 and TRBJ2-7, with TRBD1 identical over 8 bases. Germline V gene lookup returns CDR1 MNHEY and CDR2 SMNVEV (reference sequence). There are 13 residues in the CDR3. The junction had 5 bases not matched to a gene; V was cut back by 5 bases and J by 5 bases. The CDR3 loop reads CASSRQGIHEQYF. The CDR3 DNA reads TGTGCCAGCAGTCGACAGGGGATCCACGAGCAGTACTTC.

The chain couples TRBV27 to TRBJ2-4; 10 nucleotides agree with TRBD2. The junction had 2 bases not matched to a gene; V was cut back by 2 bases and J by 7 bases. The CDR3 is 14 amino acids. Germline V CDR1 and CDR2: MNHEY, SMNVEV (reference sequence). CDR3 amino acids: CASSLRAGGNIQYF. CDR3 in DNA: TGTGCCAGCAGTTTAAGAGCGGGAGGGAACATTCAGTACTTC.

This rearrangement joins TRBV19 to TRBJ1-5; TRBD1 might be the D (5 bases). CDR1 and CDR2 from the germline V gene are LNHDA and SQIVND (reference sequence). This CDR3 has 16 residues. Deletions cut 3 bases from V and 2 bases from J, with 14 bases between. Here the CDR3 DNA reads TGTGCCAGTAGTATCCCGGGGACTAGCCGCAATCAGCCCCAGCATTTT. This codes for CASSIPGTSRNQPQHF. Full variable domain (missing parts from reference TRBV19 and TRBJ1-5): DGGITQSPKYLFRKEGQNVTLSCEQNLNHDAMYWYRQDPGQGLRLIYYSQIVNDFQKGDIAEGYSVSREKKESFPLTVTSAQKNPTAFYLCASSIPGTSRNQPQHFGDGTRLSIL.

The CDR3 sequence is CASRERQGPTDTQYF. Here the CDR3 DNA reads TGTGCCAGCAGAGAACGACAGGGGCCCACAGATACGCAGTATTTT. The V gene is TRBV6-4, the J gene TRBJ2-3, with 8 positions matching TRBD1. J gave up 2 bases and V 6 bases, and 7 bases lay outside the gene matches. The CDR3 runs to 15 residues. The V gene's germline CDR1 is MRHNA and CDR2 SNTAGT.

The chain employs TRBV27 and TRBJ2-5; D gene ambiguous. The V end was cut by 6 bases, the J end by 2 bases, with 13 bases between. The length of the CDR3 is 14 residues. Germline-derived CDR1 and CDR2 are MNHEY and SMNVEV (reference sequence). The CDR3 sequence is CASSIGAPQETQYF. CDR3 coding DNA: TGTGCCAGCAGCATTGGAGCGCCACAAGAGACCCAGTACTTC.

The chain couples TRBV12-1 to TRBJ2-2; the tabulated D call, TRBD2, remains unverified against the DNA. TRBV12-1 is tagged as a pseudogene. This CDR3 comprises 14 residues. The CDR3 sequence: CASQAGGRNGELFF. The CDR3 nucleotides are TGTGCCAGTCAAGCGGGAGGGCGTAACGGGGAGCTGTTTTTT.

The rearrangement joins TRBV18 to TRBJ1-1, with D unclear. The germline V gene encodes CDR1 KGHSH and CDR2 LQKENI. The CDR3 length is 13 residues. V was clipped by 3 bases and J by 0 bases, with 5 bases between them. CDR3 sequence: CASSPAVNTEAFF. The CDR3 DNA is TGTGCCAGCTCACCGGCGGTGAACACTGAAGCTTTCTTT.

V is TRBV11-2 and J is TRBJ2-2, with TRBD2 identical over 13 bases. This CDR3 has 16 residues. The J segment lost 4 bases and the V segment lost 6 bases, leaving 5 bases of the junction unmatched. CDR1 is SGHAT, CDR2 FQNNGV, per germline. The CDR3 reads CASRRLAGGVTGELFF. For the CDR3, the DNA is TGTGCCAGCAGACGACTAGCGGGAGGCGTCACCGGGGAGCTGTTTTTT. The full variable domain, rest sourced from reference TRBV11-2 and TRBJ2-2, is EAGVAQSPRYKIIEKRQSVAFWCNPISGHATLYWYQQILGQGPKLLIQFQNNGVVDDSQLPKDRFSAERLKGVDSTLKIQPAKLEDSAVYLCASRRLAGGVTGELFFGEGSRLTVL.

CDR3 in amino acids: CASSLVAGGNNEQFF. As DNA, the CDR3 is TGCGCCAGCAGCTTGGTAGCGGGAGGGAACAATGAGCAGTTCTTC. The J gene is TRBJ2-1, the V gene TRBV5-1, with 11 positions matching TRBD2. This CDR3 region has 15 residues. With 0 bases clipped from V and 5 bases from J, the junction kept 1 base outside the gene matches. Germline V gene lookup returns CDR1 SGHRS and CDR2 YFSETQ.

The chain uses TRBV11-2 and TRBJ1-6; no clear D gene. From germline, CDR1 is SGHAT and CDR2 FQNNGV. V lost 1 base and J lost 8, with 6 bases in between. The CDR3 covers 13 residues. CDR3 DNA: TGTGCCAGCAGCTTAGTAGCCTATTCACCCCTCCACTTT. Translation gives CASSLVAYSPLHF. The full variable domain, in which reference TRBV11-2 and TRBJ1-6 provide the parts outside the CDR3, is EAGVAQSPRYKIIEKRQSVAFWCNPISGHATLYWYQQILGQGPKLLIQFQNNGVVDDSQLPKDRFSAERLKGVDSTLKIQPAKLEDSAVYLCASSLVAYSPLHFGNGTRLTVT.

The chain links TRBV28 to TRBJ2-7; 13 bases fit TRBD2. Germline V gene data show CDR1 as MDHEN and CDR2 as SYDVKM. The CDR3 contains 14 residues. The V and J ends lost 8 bases and 7 bases, in that order; junction bases with no gene match: 8. CDR3 in amino acids: CASEGLAGAKEQYF. CDR3 bases: TGTGCCAGCGAAGGACTAGCGGGAGCAAAAGAGCAGTACTTC. The whole variable domain, remainder taken from reference TRBV28 and TRBJ2-7, is DVKVTQSSRYLVKRTGEKVFLECVQDMDHENMFWYRQDPGLGLRLIYFSYDVKMKEKGDIPEGYSVSREKKERFSLILESASTNQTSMYLCASEGLAGAKEQYFGPGTRLTVT.

For this clone: An end of the junction differs from the germline gene, which may be a read error. The chain links TRBV6-1 to TRBJ1-5; 7 bases are shared with TRBD1. The CDR3 contains 13 residues. Germline CDR1 MNHNS, CDR2 SASEGT. This CDR3 reads CASSESRGQRQHF. The CDR3 DNA sequence: TGTGCCAGCAGTGAAAGTAGGGGGCAGCGCCAGCATTTT.

The genes are TRBV19 and TRBJ2-1, with 7 bases matching TRBD2. CDR1 LNHDA and CDR2 SQIVND come from the germline V gene (reference sequence). This CDR3 contains 16 residues. Trimming cost V 4 bases and J 7 bases; bases outside gene matches: 13. The chain's CDR3 is CASSTRAGTLGNEQFF. The CDR3 DNA reads TGTGCCAGTAGTACCCGAGCGGGGACCCTAGGGAATGAGCAGTTCTTC. Full variable domain (missing parts from reference TRBV19 and TRBJ2-1): DGGITQSPKYLFRKEGQNVTLSCEQNLNHDAMYWYRQDPGQGLRLIYYSQIVNDFQKGDIAEGYSVSREKKESFPLTVTSAQKNPTAFYLCASSTRAGTLGNEQFFGPGTRLTVL.

The V call is TRBV4-3, the J call TRBJ2-7; 10 bases line up with TRBD2. CDR3 length equals 16 residues. Trimming cost V 3 bases and J 2 bases; bases outside gene matches: 7. CDR1 is LGHNA, CDR2 YSLEER, per germline. CDR3 DNA: TGCGCCAGCAGCCAGGATACTAGCGGGGCTGCCTACGAGCAGTACTTC. Translation: CASSQDTSGAAYEQYF.

The chain carries TRBV7-2 and TRBJ2-3, with D perhaps matching TRBD1 (6 bases). The CDR3 runs to 15 residues. Trimming pared 7 bases from V and 2 bases from J, leaving 16 bases between. Germline CDR1 reads SGHTA; CDR2 reads FQGNSA. The CDR3 loop is CASTTGMGSTDTQYF. Here the CDR3 DNA reads TGTGCCAGCACAACAGGGATGGGGTCCACAGATACGCAGTATTTT.

This clone appeared once. The chain employs TRBV28 and TRBJ2-4; 9 bases align to TRBD2. Germline CDR1 and CDR2: MDHEN and SYDVKM. This CDR3 has 14 residues. Trimming removed 3 bases from V and 8 bases from J; junction bases left unmatched: 5. DNA for the CDR3: TGTGCCAGCAGTTTTGGCGGGAGGGAGGACATTCAGTACTTC. Its protein product is CASSFGGREDIQYF.